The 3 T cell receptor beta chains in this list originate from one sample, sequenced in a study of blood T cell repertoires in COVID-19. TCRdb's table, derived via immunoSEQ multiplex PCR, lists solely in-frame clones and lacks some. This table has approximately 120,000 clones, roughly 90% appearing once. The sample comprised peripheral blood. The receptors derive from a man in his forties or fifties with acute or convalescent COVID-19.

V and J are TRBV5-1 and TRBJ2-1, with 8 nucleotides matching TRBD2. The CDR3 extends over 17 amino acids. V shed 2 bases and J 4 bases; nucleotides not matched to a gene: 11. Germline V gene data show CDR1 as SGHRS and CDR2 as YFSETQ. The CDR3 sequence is CASSFREGPSTYNEQFF. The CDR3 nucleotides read TGCGCCAGCAGCTTCCGGGAGGGCCCTTCCACGTACAATGAGCAGTTCTTC.

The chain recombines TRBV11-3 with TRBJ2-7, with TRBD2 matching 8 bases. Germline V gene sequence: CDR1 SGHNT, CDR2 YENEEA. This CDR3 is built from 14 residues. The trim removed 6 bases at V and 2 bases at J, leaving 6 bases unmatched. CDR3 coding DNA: TGTGCCAGCAGTAAAGCGGGAGAGGCCTACGAGCAGTACTTC. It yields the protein CASSKAGEAYEQYF.

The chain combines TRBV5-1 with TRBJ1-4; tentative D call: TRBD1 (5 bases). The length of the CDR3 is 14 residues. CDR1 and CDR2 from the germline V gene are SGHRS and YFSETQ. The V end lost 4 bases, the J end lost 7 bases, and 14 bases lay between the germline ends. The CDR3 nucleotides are TGCGCCAGCAGCCCAGGGCCCGCGAGTGAAAAACTGTTTTTT. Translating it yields CASSPGPASEKLFF.